The sequence of this TCR beta chain was determined in a study of blood T cell repertoires in COVID-19. On the study more broadly: Whether acute or convalescent, the COVID-19 samples came from the United States, Italy and Spain. PBMCs, B-cell-depleted T cells, or T cells provided the cDNA or gDNA that made up the material.

Original data processing: Amplifying reference gene primers gave estimates of nucleated cell counts. Data came from immunoSEQ multiplex PCR; TCRdb stores just in-frame clones and leaves some out. V, J and clone size are those of that table, while D and trimming were read from the DNA. The table has more than 150,000 clones, 85% to 90% seen once. Germline values: CDR1 ENHRY, CDR2 SYGVKD. V was cut by 8 bases and J by 0 bases, with 20 bases left in between. There are 17 residues in the CDR3. The sequenced sample was peripheral blood. The source of this sequence is a woman aged 40-49 years with acute or convalescent COVID-19. The chain has TRBV10-3 and TRBJ1-5; D ambiguous. The CDR3 loop reads CAIPPGQRQDSNQPQHF. Written as DNA, the CDR3 is TGTGCCATCCCCCCCGGCCAAAGGCAGGATAGCAATCAGCCCCAGCATTTT.